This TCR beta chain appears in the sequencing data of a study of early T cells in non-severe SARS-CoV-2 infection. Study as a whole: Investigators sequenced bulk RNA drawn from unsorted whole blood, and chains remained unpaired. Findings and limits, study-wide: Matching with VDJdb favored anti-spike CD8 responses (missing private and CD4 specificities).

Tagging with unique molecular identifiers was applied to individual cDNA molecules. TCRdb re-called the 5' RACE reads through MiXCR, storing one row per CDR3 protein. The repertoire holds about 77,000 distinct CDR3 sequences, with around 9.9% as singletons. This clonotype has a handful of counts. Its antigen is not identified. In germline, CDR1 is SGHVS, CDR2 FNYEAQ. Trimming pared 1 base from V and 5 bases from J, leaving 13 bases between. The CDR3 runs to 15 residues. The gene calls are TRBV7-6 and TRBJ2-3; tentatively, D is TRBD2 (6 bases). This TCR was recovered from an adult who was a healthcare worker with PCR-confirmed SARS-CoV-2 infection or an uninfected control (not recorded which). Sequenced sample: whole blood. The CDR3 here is CASSLGLAAGDTQYF. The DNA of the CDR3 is TGTGCCAGCAGCTTAGGGTTAGCGGCAGGAGATACGCAGTATTTT. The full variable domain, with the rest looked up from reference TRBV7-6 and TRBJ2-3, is GAGVSQSPRYKVTKRGQDVALRCDPISGHVSLYWYRQALGQGPEFLTYFNYEAQQDKSGLPNDRFSAERPEGSISTLTIQRTEQRDSAMYRCASSLGLAAGDTQYFGPGTRLTVL.